The 22 T cell receptor beta chains given below trace back to one sample, sequenced in a study of Graves' ophthalmopathy and Graves' hyperthyroidism (dated by TCRdb to the late 2010s). For sequencing, an Illumina HiSeq 2000 was employed. For repertoire sequencing, the TCR beta CDR3 regions were amplified from RNA transcripts. The first round was an RT-PCR using HTBI primers with the Qiagen OneStep RT-PCR kit, and this first round was followed by a second-round multiplex PCR, then size selection and purification. The raw public reads went through TCRdb reprocessing: fastp at Q25, MiXCR clone calling, in-frame beta chains kept. CDR3 protein sequences are deduplicated, and each keeps its most common genes and DNA. Here the sample has around 340,000 distinct CDR3 sequences; about a sixth occur a single time. 9% to 15% of the sample lies in the top ten. Sequenced material: peripheral blood. The receptors were sampled from an adult man with Graves' ophthalmopathy.

This clonotype has ten or more counts. The V call is TRBV20-1, the J call TRBJ1-2; D gene ambiguous. The V gene lost 5 bases and the J gene lost 0 bases, with 10 bases spanning the gap. From germline, CDR1 is DFQATT and CDR2 SNEGSKA (reference sequence). CDR3 size: 13 residues. The CDR3, as DNA: TGCAGTGCTGGAGTTGGCGCTAACTATGGCTACACCTTC. It is translated as CSAGVGANYGYTF.

This clonotype showed up many times. The CDR3 DNA sequence: TGTGCCAGCAGCCAGGGCCAGAGGCGGTTCTACGAGCAGTACTTC. This translates into CASSQGQRRFYEQYF. This chain uses TRBV7-8 with TRBJ2-7, with D possibly TRBD1 on 5 matching bases. In germline, CDR1 is SGHVS, CDR2 FQNEAQ. The V end was cut by 5 bases, the J end by 3 bases, with 17 bases between. The CDR3 loop spans 15 amino acids. Variable domain in full (rest from reference TRBV7-8 and TRBJ2-7): GAGVSQSPRYKVAKRGQDVALRCDPISGHVSLFWYQQALGQGPEFLTYFQNEAQLDKSGLPSDRFFAERPEGSVSTLKIQRTQQEDSAVYLCASSQGQRRFYEQYFGPGTRLTVT.

This clonotype has only a few counts. The rearrangement links TRBV12-3 or TRBV12-4 to TRBJ2-7; the D gene could be TRBD1 or TRBD2 (6 bases each). CDR3 size: 15 residues. The germline V and J ends were trimmed by 7 bases and 3 bases, with 19 bases remaining between them. CDR3 in DNA: TGTGCCAGCACCAACGGGGGCCAGGGTGGCTACGAGCAGTACTTC. The encoded protein is CASTNGGQGGYEQYF.

This clonotype came up many times. This rearrangement joins TRBV11-2 to TRBJ2-7; no firm D call. Trimming left V 5 bases short and J 3 bases short, with 14 bases between. The V gene's germline CDR1 is SGHAT and CDR2 FQNNGV. There are 14 residues in the CDR3. CDR3 sequence: CASSRSDGYYEQYF. The CDR3 DNA reads as TGTGCCAGCAGCCGTTCGGACGGGTACTACGAGCAGTACTTC.

This clonotype has at least ten counts. This chain's CDR3 is CASRSGAYEQYF. DNA of the CDR3: TGTGCCAGCAGGAGCGGAGCCTACGAGCAGTACTTC. The chain joins TRBV27 to TRBJ2-7, with D possibly being TRBD2 (5 bases). The CDR3 spans 12 residues. Trimming pared 6 bases from V and 2 bases from J, leaving 8 bases between. Germline CDR1 reads MNHEY; CDR2 reads SMNVEV (reference sequence).

Points on this clonotype: It may be a read error: a sequence one base away is much more abundant. The gene calls are TRBV3-1 and TRBJ1-6; D may be TRBD1 (6 bases). V was shortened by 5 bases and J by 10 bases, with 18 bases between the two germline ends. Germline V gene lookup returns CDR1 LGHDT and CDR2 YNNKEL (reference sequence). The CDR3 runs 15 residues. For the CDR3, the DNA is TGTGCCAGCAGCGGTTCGGACAGCCTACGATCACCCCTCCACTTT. It yields the protein CASSGSDSLRSPLHF.

This chain connects TRBV5-5 to TRBJ1-5; D perhaps matches TRBD1 (5 bases). V was pared by 3 bases and J by 0 bases, with 13 bases between. This CDR3 region has 16 residues. CDR1 is SGHKS, CDR2 YYEKEE, per germline (reference sequence). The DNA for the CDR3 is TGTGCCAGCAGCTCAATAGGGGAAATTAGCAATCAGCCCCAGCATTTT. This encodes CASSSIGEISNQPQHF.

Ten or more counts support this clonotype. Germline is not matched at one junction end, which may reflect a read error. CDR3 residues: CASSPTGSNAEAFF. DNA of the CDR3: TGTGCCAGCAGTCCCACAGGGTCGAACGCTGAAGCTTTCTTT. The chain employs TRBV12-3 or TRBV12-4 and TRBJ1-1; weak D call: TRBD1 (6 bases). The CDR3 runs 14 residues.

This clonotype was found many times. The J gene is TRBJ2-5, the V gene TRBV24-1; possible D gene TRBD1, 6 bases. Germline CDR1 reads KGHDR; CDR2 reads SFDVKD. Trimming removed 5 bases from V and 0 bases from J, with 15 bases in between. The CDR3 extends over 16 amino acids. As DNA, the CDR3 is TGTGCCACCAGTGGGGCCCCGGACAGTCACCAAGAGACCCAGTACTTC. Translated, it gives CATSGAPDSHQETQYF.

The sample holds many counts of this clonotype. The rearrangement links TRBV3-1 to TRBJ1-5, with 8 positions matching TRBD1. V shed 2 bases, J shed 1 base, and the junction held 7 bases outside the gene matches. Germline CDR1 and CDR2: LGHDT and YNNKEL (reference sequence). The CDR3 is 17 residues long. The CDR3 is CASSQTGQGGSNQPQHF. The CDR3 bases are TGTGCCAGCAGCCAAACAGGACAGGGCGGAAGCAATCAGCCCCAGCATTTT.

This clonotype occurred many times. The CDR3 sequence: CASSMQGSVQPQHF. CDR3 DNA: TGTGCCAGTAGTATGCAGGGTTCGGTTCAGCCCCAGCATTTT. V gene TRBV19 combines with J gene TRBJ1-5; TRBD1 is a possible D gene (5 bases). The ends were cut back, 3 bases at V and 6 bases at J, with 12 bases in the middle. Germline V gives CDR1 LNHDA, CDR2 SQIVND (reference sequence). This CDR3 is 14 amino acids long.

This clonotype was picked up many times. The chain couples TRBV7-9 to TRBJ1-3; D not certain. Germline CDR1 is SEHNR and CDR2 is FQNEAQ (reference sequence). The CDR3 runs 14 residues. Trimming stripped 2 bases from V and 1 base from J, with 6 bases between. As DNA, the CDR3 is TGTGCCAGCAGCTTAACCCCTTCTGGAAACACCATATATTTT. Its translation: CASSLTPSGNTIYF.

The V and J genes are TRBV30 and TRBJ1-2, with no clear D. V was pared by 4 bases and J by 5 bases, with 8 bases between. The CDR3 totals 11 residues. Germline values: CDR1 GTSNPN, CDR2 SVGIG (reference sequence). CDR3: CAWNLDYGYTF. As DNA, the CDR3 is TGTGCCTGGAACCTCGATTATGGCTACACCTTC.

V is TRBV6-5 and J is TRBJ2-2, with D hard to call. Trimming left V 2 bases short and J 4 bases short, with 11 bases between. The CDR3 loop spans 15 amino acids. Germline V lookup: CDR1 MNHEY, CDR2 SVGAGI. The CDR3 loop is CASSYTTLGTGELFF. Written as DNA, the CDR3 is TGTGCCAGCAGTTACACTACCTTGGGCACCGGGGAGCTGTTTTTT.

This clonotype came up many times. The chain combines TRBV6-1 with TRBJ1-2; tentative D call: TRBD1 (5 bases). Trimming left V 11 bases short and J 8 bases short, with 21 bases between. Per germline, CDR1 MNHNS and CDR2 SASEGT. The CDR3 is 13 residues long. The CDR3 bases are TGTGCCTCCCAAAGGGACCCGCGATGGGGCTACACCTTC. Protein: CASQRDPRWGYTF.

This clonotype was counted ten times or more. This rearrangement joins TRBV28 to TRBJ1-2; D is uncertain. Looked up from germline, CDR1 is MDHEN and CDR2 is SYDVKM. The length of the CDR3 is 14 residues. Trimming left V 4 bases short and J 0 bases short, with 9 bases between. The CDR3 sequence is CASSYIKANYGYTF. DNA for the CDR3: TGTGCCAGCAGTTACATAAAAGCTAACTATGGCTACACCTTC.

This clonotype was counted ten times or more. The CDR3 nucleotides read TGCGCCAGCAGCTTGAGTGGAGGGATGGGCCAGCCCCAGCATTTT. It codes for CASSLSGGMGQPQHF. The genes are TRBV5-1 and TRBJ1-5; no clear D gene. Germline values: CDR1 SGHRS, CDR2 YFSETQ. V gave up 1 base and J gave up 7 bases, with 15 bases separating them. The CDR3 runs to 15 residues.

This clonotype was seen repeatedly, ten times or more. The chain has TRBV12-3 or TRBV12-4 and TRBJ2-7, with a tentative D call TRBD1 (5 bases). The CDR3 contains 16 residues. V gave up 3 bases and J gave up 4 bases, with 19 bases separating them. In DNA form, the CDR3 reads TGTGCCAGCAGTTTGGTTTTTGGGGCAGGGCTGTACGAGCAGTACTTC. Translated, it gives CASSLVFGAGLYEQYF.

This clonotype was seen ten or more times. The V gene is TRBV20-1, the J gene TRBJ2-5; D might be TRBD1 or TRBD2, each matching 5 bases. CDR3 size: 14 residues. V lost 5 bases to trimming and J lost 0 bases, with 13 bases between them. Germline CDR1 DFQATT, CDR2 SNEGSKA (reference sequence). The CDR3 reads CSAHTGTYQETQYF. CDR3 DNA: TGCAGTGCTCATACTGGGACCTACCAAGAGACCCAGTACTTC.

This clonotype was detected ten times or more. The chain employs TRBV9 and TRBJ2-7; no reliable D call. V was clipped by 0 bases and J by 6 bases, with 13 bases between them. Per germline, CDR1 SGDLS and CDR2 YYNGEE. The CDR3 has 14 residues. In DNA form, the CDR3 reads TGTGCCAGCAGCGTAGATTCCATGGTGGGCGAGCAGTACTTC. The encoded protein is CASSVDSMVGEQYF.

This clonotype occurred many times. The chain carries TRBV6-1 and TRBJ2-5; the D gene is possibly TRBD2 (5 bases). Germline V lookup: CDR1 MNHNS, CDR2 SASEGT. Trimming removed 4 bases at V and 5 bases at J, with 17 bases between. The CDR3 length is 15 residues. The CDR3: CASSALGVPGETQYF. DNA of the CDR3: TGTGCCAGCAGTGCACTCGGGGTACCTGGGGAGACCCAGTACTTC.

This clonotype came up many times. V gene TRBV2 combines with J gene TRBJ2-5; 7 bases are a match to TRBD1. After removal of 10 bases from V and 2 bases from J, the junction contained 10 bases not matched to a gene. This CDR3 comprises 14 residues. Germline V lookup: CDR1 SNHLY, CDR2 FYNNEI. The CDR3 bases are TGTGCCACCCCCAACCGGGACAGACAAGAGACCCAGTACTTC. Amino acids: CATPNRDRQETQYF.